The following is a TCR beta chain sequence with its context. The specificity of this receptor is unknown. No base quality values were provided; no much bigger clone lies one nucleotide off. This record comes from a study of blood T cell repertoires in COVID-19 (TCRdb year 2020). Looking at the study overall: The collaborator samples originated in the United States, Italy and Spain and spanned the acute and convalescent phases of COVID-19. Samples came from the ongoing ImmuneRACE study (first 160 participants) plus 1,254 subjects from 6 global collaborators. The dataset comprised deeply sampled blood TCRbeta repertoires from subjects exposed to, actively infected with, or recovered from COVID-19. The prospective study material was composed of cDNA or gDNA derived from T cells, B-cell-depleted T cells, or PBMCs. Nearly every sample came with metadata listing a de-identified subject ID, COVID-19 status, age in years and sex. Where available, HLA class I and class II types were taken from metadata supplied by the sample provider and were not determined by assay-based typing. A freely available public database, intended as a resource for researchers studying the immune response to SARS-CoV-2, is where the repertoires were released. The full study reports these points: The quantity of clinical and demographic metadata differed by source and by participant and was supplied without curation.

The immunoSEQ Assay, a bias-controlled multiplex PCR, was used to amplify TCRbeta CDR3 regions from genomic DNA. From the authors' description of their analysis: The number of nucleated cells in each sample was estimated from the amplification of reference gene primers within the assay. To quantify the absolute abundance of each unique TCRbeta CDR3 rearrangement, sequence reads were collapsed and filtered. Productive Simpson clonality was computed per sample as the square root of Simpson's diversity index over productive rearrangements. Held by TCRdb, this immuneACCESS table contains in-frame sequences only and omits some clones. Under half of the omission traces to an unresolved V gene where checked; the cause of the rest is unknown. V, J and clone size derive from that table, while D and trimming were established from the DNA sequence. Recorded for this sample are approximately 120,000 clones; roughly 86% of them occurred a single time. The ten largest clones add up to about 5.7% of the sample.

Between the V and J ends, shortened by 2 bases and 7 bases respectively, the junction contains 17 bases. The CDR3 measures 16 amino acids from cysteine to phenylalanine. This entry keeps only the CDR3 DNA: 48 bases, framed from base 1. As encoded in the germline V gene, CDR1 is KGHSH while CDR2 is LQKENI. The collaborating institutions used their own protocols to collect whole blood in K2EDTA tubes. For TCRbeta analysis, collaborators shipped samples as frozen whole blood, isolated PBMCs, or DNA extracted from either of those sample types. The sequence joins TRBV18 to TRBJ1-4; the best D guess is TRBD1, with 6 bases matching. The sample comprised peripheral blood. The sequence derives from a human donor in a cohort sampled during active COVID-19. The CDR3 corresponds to CASSPIFEQTGEKLFF. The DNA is TGTGCCAGCTCACCAATATTCGAACAGACAGGTGAAAAACTGTTTTTT.